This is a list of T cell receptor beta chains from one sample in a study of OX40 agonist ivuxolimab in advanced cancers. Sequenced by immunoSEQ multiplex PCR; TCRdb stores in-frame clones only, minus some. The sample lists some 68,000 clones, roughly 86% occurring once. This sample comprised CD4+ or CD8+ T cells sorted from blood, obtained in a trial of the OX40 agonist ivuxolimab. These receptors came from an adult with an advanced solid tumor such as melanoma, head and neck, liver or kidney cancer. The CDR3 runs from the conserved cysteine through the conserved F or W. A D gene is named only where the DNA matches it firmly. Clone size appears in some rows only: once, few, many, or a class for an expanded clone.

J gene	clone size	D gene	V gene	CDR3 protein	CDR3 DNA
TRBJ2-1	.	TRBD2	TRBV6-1	CASSAGRDQKQFF	TGTGCCAGCAGTGCAGGGAGGGATCAGAAGCAGTTCTTC
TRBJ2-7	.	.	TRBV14	CASSRLAAGSLEEQYF	TGTGCCAGCAGCCGGTTGGCCGCAGGGTCTCTGGAAGAGCAGTACTTC
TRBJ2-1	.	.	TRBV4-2	CASSQGRTSSGEQFF	TGTGCCAGCAGCCAAGGGCGGACAAGTAGTGGTGAGCAGTTCTTC
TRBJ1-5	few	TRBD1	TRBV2	CASSEAGGQGMGQPQHF	TGTGCCAGCAGTGAAGCGGGGGGACAGGGGATGGGTCAGCCCCAGCATTTT
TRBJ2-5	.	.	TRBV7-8	CASSLVLGGIQETQYF	TGTGCCAGCAGCTTAGTATTGGGGGGTATCCAAGAGACCCAGTACTTC
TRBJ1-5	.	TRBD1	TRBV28	CASREGQGGNQPQHF	TGTGCCAGCAGGGAGGGACAGGGAGGCAATCAGCCCCAGCATTTT
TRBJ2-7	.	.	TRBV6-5	CASSGTEQYF	TGTGCCAGCTCAGGGACCGAGCAGTACTTC
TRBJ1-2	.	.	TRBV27	CASSLSVGASSRGYTF	TGTGCCAGCAGTTTATCGGTTGGGGCTTCCTCACGGGGCTACACCTTC
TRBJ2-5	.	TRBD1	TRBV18	CASSLRQGPQETQYF	TGTGCCAGCTCACTACGACAGGGCCCCCAAGAGACCCAGTACTTC
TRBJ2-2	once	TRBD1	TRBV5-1	CASSLGTGAPTGELFF	TGCGCCAGCAGCTTGGGGACAGGGGCCCCCACCGGGGAGCTGTTTTTT
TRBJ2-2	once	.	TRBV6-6	CASRSGRTGELFF	TGTGCCAGCAGGTCAGGGAGGACCGGGGAGCTGTTTTTT
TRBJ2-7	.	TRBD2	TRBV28	CVTTSGGYEQYF	TGTGTCACTACTAGCGGGGGTTACGAGCAGTACTTC
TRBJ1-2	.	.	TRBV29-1	CSVENYGYTF	TGCAGCGTTGAAAATTATGGCTACACCTTC
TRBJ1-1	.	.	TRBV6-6	CASSNRARNTEAFF	TGTGCCAGCAGTAACCGGGCCCGGAACACTGAAGCTTTCTTT
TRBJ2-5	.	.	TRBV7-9	CASSRRQNQETQYF	TGTGCCAGCAGTCGAAGACAGAACCAAGAGACCCAGTACTTC
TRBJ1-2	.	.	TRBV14	CASSRFVSYGYTF	TGTGCCAGCAGCCGATTCGTCTCGTATGGCTACACCTTC
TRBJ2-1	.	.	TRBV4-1	CASSQAHLLSSYNEQFF	TGCGCCAGCAGCCAAGCCCACCTGTTGAGCTCCTACAATGAGCAGTTCTTC
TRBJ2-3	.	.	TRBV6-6	CASSQWDTNTDTQYF	TGTGCCAGCAGTCAATGGGACACGAACACAGATACGCAGTATTTT
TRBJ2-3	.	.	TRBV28	CASSTDTDTQYF	TGTGCCAGCAGTACCGACACAGATACGCAGTATTTT
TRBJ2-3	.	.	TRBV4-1	CASSQILGQTSTDTQYF	TGCGCCAGCAGCCAGATACTTGGACAGACTAGCACAGATACGCAGTATTTT
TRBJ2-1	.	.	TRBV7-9	CASSLGTQNNEQFF	TGTGCCAGCAGCTTAGGAACACAAAACAATGAGCAGTTCTTC
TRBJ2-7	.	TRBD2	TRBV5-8	CASSIGLAAKPYEQYF	TGTGCCAGCAGCATAGGACTAGCAGCCAAGCCCTACGAGCAGTACTTC
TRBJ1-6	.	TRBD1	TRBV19	CASRGTGVNSPLHF	TGTGCCAGTAGGGGGACAGGGGTAAATTCACCCCTCCACTTT
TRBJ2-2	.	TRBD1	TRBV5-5	CASSSLQGSGELFF	TGTGCCAGCAGCTCTCTACAGGGGAGCGGGGAGCTGTTTTTT
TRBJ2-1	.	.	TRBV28	CASRERGSPFF	TGTGCCAGCAGAGAGAGGGGGTCGCCTTTCTTC
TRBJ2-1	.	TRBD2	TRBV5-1	CASRTSGYNEQFF	TGCGCCAGTAGGACTAGCGGTTACAATGAGCAGTTCTTC
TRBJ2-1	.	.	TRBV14	CASSQDRGRGYNEQFF	TGTGCCAGCAGCCAAGACAGGGGAAGAGGGTACAATGAGCAGTTCTTC
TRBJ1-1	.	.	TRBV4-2	CASSQGGGSAFF	TGTGCCAGCAGCCAAGGAGGGGGGTCAGCTTTCTTT
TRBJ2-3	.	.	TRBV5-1	CASSLAGTDTQYF	TGCGCCAGCAGCTTGGCAGGGACAGATACGCAGTATTTT
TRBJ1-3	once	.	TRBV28	CASSPGAAGNTIYF	TGTGCCAGCAGTCCTGGAGCGGCCGGAAACACCATATATTTT
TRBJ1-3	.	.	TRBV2	CASRRGWGSGNTIYF	TGTGCCAGCAGACGGGGTTGGGGCTCTGGAAACACCATATATTTT
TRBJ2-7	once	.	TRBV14	CASSQGLLNYYEQYF	TGTGCCAGCAGCCAAGGACTCTTAAACTACTACGAGCAGTACTTC
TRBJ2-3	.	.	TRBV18	CASSLSGSTDTQYF	TGTGCCAGCTCACTAAGCGGTTCCACAGATACGCAGTATTTT
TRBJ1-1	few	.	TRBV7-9	CASSLTFTRNTEAFF	TGTGCCAGCAGCCTCACCTTCACCCGGAACACTGAAGCTTTCTTT
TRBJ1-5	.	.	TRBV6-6	CASKKRDTHQPQHF	TGTGCCAGCAAGAAGAGGGACACCCATCAGCCCCAGCATTTT
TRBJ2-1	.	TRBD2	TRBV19	CASSMDWGLGHNEQFF	TGTGCCAGTAGTATGGATTGGGGACTAGGCCACAATGAGCAGTTCTTC
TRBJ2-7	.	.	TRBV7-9	CASSLRSDSSYEQYF	TGTGCCAGCAGCTTAAGAAGTGACAGCTCCTACGAGCAGTACTTC
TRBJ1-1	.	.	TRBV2	CASNSRWATEAFF	TGTGCCAGCAACTCCCGGTGGGCGACTGAAGCTTTCTTT
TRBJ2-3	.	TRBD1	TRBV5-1	CASSFGTGVGSTDTQYF	TGCGCCAGCAGCTTCGGGACAGGGGTTGGGAGCACAGATACGCAGTATTTT
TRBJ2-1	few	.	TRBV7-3	CASSLQGLSDNEQFF	TGTGCCAGCAGCTTACAGGGGCTCTCTGACAATGAGCAGTTCTTC
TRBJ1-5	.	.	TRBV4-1	CASSQGPPGDQPQHF	TGCGCCAGCAGCCAAGGACCTCCGGGCGATCAGCCCCAGCATTTT
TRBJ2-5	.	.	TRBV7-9	CASSLVGAETQYF	TGTGCCAGCAGCTTAGTGGGAGCAGAGACCCAGTACTTC
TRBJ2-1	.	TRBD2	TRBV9	CASTPRDYTYNEQFF	TGTGCCAGCACCCCCCGGGACTATACCTACAATGAGCAGTTCTTC
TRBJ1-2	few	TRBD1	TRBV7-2	CASSRGTGDNYGYTF	TGTGCCAGCAGCCGAGGGACAGGGGATAACTATGGCTACACCTTC
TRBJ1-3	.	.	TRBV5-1	CASSLESSSGNTIYF	TGCGCCAGCAGCTTAGAGTCGAGCTCTGGAAACACCATATATTTT
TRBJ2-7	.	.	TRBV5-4	CASSLRGAYEQYF	TGTGCCAGCAGCTTGCGTGGCGCCTACGAGCAGTACTTC
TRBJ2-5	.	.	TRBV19	CASSMFLTYQETQYF	TGTGCCAGTAGTATGTTCCTGACCTACCAAGAGACCCAGTACTTC
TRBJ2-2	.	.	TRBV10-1	CASRGTGELFF	TGCGCCAGCAGGGGCACCGGGGAGCTGTTTTTT
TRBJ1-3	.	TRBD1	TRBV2	CASRPIQGFSGNTIYF	TGTGCCAGCAGACCCATACAGGGGTTCTCTGGAAACACCATATATTTT
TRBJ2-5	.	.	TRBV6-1	CASSEYGIRGQTQYF	TGTGCCAGCAGTGAATACGGAATTCGAGGGCAGACCCAGTACTTC
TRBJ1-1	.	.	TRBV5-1	CASSLRGGTNTEAFF	TGCGCCAGCAGCTTACGGGGTGGCACGAACACTGAAGCTTTCTTT
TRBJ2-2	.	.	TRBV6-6	CASRSTGTGELFF	TGTGCCAGCAGATCCACAGGGACCGGGGAGCTGTTTTTT
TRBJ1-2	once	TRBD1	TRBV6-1	CASRRRGLDYGYTF	TGTGCCAGCAGGCGCAGGGGGCTGGACTATGGCTACACCTTC
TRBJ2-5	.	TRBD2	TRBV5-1	CASSLSGAQTQYF	TGCGCCAGCAGTCTTAGCGGGGCCCAGACCCAGTACTTC